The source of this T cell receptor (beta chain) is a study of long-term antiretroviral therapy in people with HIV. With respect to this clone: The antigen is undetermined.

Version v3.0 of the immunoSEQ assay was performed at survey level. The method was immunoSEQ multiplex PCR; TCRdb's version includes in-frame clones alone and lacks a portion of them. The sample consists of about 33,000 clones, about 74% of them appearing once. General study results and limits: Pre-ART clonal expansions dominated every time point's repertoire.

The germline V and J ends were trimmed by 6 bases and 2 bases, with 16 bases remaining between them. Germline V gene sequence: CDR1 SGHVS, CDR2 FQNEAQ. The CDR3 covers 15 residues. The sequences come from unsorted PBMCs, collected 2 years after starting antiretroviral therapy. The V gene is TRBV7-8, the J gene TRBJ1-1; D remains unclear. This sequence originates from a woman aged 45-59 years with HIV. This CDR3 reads CASRRWAGGNTEAFF. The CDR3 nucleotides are TGTGCCAGCAGACGGTGGGCAGGAGGAAACACTGAAGCTTTCTTT.